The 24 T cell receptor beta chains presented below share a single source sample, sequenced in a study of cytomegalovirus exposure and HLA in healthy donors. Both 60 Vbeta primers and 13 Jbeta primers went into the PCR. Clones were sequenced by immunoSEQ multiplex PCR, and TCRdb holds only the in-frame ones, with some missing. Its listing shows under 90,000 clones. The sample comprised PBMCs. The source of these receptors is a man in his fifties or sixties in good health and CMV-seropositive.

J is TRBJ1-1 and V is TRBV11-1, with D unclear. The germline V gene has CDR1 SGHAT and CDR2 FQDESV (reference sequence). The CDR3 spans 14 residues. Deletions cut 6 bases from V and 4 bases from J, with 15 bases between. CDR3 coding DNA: TGTGCCAGCAGAAAGGAGTCCGCGACCACTGAAGCTTTCTTT. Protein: CASRKESATTEAFF.

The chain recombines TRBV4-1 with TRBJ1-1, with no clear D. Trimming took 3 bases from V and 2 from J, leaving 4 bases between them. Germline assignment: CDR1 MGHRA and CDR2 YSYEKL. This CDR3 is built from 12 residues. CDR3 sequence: CASSHLNTEAFF. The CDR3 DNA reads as TGCGCCAGCAGCCACTTAAACACTGAAGCTTTCTTT.

CDR3 residues: CAISADSSYEQYF. In DNA form, the CDR3 reads TGTGCCATCAGTGCAGATTCTTCCTACGAGCAGTACTTC. V gene TRBV10-3 combines with J gene TRBJ2-7; D not certain. Germline V lookup: CDR1 ENHRY, CDR2 SYGVKD. CDR3 length equals 13 residues. Trimming took 4 bases from V and 1 from J, leaving 8 bases between them.

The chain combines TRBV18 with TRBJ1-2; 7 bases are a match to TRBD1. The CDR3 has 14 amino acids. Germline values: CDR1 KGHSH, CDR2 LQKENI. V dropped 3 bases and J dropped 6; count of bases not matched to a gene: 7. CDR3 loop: CASSPEGGAHGYTF. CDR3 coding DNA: TGTGCCAGCTCACCTGAAGGGGGCGCTCATGGCTACACCTTC.

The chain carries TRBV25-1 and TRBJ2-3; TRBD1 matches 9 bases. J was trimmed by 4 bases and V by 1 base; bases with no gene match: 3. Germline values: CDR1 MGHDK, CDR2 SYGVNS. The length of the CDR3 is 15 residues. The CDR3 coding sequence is TGTGCCAGCAGTGAATGGGACAGGGAAGCAGATACGCAGTATTTT. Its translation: CASSEWDREADTQYF.

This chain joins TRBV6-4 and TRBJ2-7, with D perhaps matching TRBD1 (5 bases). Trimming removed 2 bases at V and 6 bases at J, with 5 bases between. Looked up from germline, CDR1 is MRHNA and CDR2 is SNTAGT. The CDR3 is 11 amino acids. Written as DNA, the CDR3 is TGTGCCAGCAGTGACGGGGCCGAGCAGTACTTC. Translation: CASSDGAEQYF.

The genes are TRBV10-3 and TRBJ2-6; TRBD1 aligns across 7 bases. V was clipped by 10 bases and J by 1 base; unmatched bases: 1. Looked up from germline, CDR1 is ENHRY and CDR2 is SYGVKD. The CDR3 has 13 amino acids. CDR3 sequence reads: CATGGSGANVLTF. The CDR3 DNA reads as TGTGCCACAGGGGGATCTGGGGCCAACGTCCTGACTTTC.

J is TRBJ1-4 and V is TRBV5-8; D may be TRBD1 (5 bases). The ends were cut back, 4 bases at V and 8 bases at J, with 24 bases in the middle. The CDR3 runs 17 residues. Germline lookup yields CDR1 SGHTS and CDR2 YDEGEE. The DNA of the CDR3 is TGTGCCAGCAGCCCCGGGACTGCTCAAAACGGTGGGGAAAAACTGTTTTTT. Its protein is CASSPGTAQNGGEKLFF. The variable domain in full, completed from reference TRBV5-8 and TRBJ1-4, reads EAGVTQSPTHLIKTRGQQATLRCSPISGHTSVYWYQQALGLGLQFLLWYDEGEERNRGNFPPRFSGRQFPNYSSELNVNALELEDSALYLCASSPGTAQNGGEKLFFGSGTQLSVL.

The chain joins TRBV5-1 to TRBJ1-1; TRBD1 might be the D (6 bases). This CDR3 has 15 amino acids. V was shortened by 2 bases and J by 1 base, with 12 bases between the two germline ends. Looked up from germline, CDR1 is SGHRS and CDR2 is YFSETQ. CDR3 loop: CASSFSGVRNTEAFF. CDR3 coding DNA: TGCGCCAGCAGCTTCTCAGGGGTGAGGAACACTGAAGCTTTCTTT.

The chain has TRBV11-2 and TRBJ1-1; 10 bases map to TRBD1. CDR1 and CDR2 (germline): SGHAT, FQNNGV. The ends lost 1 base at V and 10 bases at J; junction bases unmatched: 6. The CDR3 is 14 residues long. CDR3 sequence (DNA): TGTGCCAGCAGCTTAGCGGGACAGGGGAGGAGAGCTTTCTTT. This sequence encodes CASSLAGQGRRAFF.

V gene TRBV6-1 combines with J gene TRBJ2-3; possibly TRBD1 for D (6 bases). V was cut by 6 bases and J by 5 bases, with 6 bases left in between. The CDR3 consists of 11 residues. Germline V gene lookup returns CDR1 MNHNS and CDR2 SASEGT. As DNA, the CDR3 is TGTGCCAGCAGACAGGGAGATACGCAGTATTTT. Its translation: CASRQGDTQYF.

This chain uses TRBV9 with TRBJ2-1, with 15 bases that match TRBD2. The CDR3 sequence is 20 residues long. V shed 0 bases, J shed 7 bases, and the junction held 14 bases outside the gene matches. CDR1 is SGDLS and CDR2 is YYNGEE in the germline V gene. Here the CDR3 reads CASSVDSGLAGGPIPNEQFF. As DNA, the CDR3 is TGTGCCAGCAGCGTAGACTCGGGACTAGCGGGGGGTCCTATTCCTAATGAGCAGTTCTTC.

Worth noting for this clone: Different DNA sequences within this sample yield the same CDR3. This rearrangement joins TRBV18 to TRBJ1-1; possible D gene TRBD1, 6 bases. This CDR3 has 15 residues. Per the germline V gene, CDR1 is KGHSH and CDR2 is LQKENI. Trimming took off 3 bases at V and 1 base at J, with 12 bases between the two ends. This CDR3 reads CASSPPQGRNTEAFF. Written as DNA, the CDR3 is TGTGCCAGCTCACCCCCACAGGGTCGGAACACTGAAGCTTTCTTT.

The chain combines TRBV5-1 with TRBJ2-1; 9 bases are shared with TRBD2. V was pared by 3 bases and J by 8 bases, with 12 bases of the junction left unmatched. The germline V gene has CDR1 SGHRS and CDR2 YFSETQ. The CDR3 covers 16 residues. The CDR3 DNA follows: TGCGCCAGCAGCTCGCGCGGACTAGCGCTTTTGGATGAGCAGTTCTTC. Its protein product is CASSSRGLALLDEQFF.

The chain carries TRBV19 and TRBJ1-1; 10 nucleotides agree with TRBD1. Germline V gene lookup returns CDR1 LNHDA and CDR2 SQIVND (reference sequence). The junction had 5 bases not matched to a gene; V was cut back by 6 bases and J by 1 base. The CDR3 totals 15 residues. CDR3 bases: TGTGCCAGTAGGGGACAGGGGAACGCGAACACTGAAGCTTTCTTT. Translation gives CASRGQGNANTEAFF. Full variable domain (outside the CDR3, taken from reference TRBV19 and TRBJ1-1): DGGITQSPKYLFRKEGQNVTLSCEQNLNHDAMYWYRQDPGQGLRLIYYSQIVNDFQKGDIAEGYSVSREKKESFPLTVTSAQKNPTAFYLCASRGQGNANTEAFFGQGTRLTVV.

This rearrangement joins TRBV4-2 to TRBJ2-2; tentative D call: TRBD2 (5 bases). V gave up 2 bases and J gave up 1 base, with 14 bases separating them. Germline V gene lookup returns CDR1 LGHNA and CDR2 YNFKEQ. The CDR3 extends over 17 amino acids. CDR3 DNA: TGTGCCAGCAGCCAAAGTCTAAGCGGATTGAACACCGGGGAGCTGTTTTTT. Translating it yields CASSQSLSGLNTGELFF.

Here the CDR3 reads CASSDGGPHNEQFF. CDR3 DNA sequence: TGTGCCAGCAGTGACGGGGGGCCCCACAATGAGCAGTTCTTC. V usage is TRBV2 and J usage is TRBJ2-1, with D tentatively TRBD2 (7 bases). Germline V gene data show CDR1 as SNHLY and CDR2 as FYNNEI. Trimming pared 3 bases from V and 5 bases from J, leaving 11 bases between. This CDR3 has 14 amino acids.

CDR3 sequence: CASSLMGTGKNNEQFF. The CDR3 DNA follows: TGCGCCAGCAGCTTGATGGGGACAGGGAAAAACAATGAGCAGTTCTTC. The J gene is TRBJ2-1, the V gene TRBV5-1, with 9 nucleotides matching TRBD1. The J segment lost 5 bases and the V segment lost 1 base, leaving 7 bases of the junction unmatched. This CDR3 spans 16 amino acids. Germline V CDR1 and CDR2: SGHRS, YFSETQ.

CDR3 nucleotide sequence: TGTGCCAGCAGTTACTCGAGCATAGCTAACTATGGCTACACCTTC. This encodes CASSYSSIANYGYTF. This chain links TRBV6-5 with TRBJ1-2; D is ambiguous. Between the trimmed V and J ends, which lost 0 bases and 0 bases, there was a span of 8 bases. The CDR3 has 15 residues. Germline values: CDR1 MNHEY, CDR2 SVGAGI.

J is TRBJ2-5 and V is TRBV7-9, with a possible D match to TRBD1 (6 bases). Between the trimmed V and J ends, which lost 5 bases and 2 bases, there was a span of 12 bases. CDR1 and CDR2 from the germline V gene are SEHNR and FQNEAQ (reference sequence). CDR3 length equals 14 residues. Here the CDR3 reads CASSRTGLQETQYF. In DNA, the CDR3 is TGTGCCAGCAGCCGCACAGGGTTGCAAGAGACCCAGTACTTC.

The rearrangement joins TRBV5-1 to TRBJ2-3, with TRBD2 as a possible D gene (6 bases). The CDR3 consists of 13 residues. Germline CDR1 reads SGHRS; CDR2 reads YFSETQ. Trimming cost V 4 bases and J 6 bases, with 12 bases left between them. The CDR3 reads CASSGGTSDTQYF. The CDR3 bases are TGCGCCAGCAGCGGGGGGACTTCTGATACGCAGTATTTT.

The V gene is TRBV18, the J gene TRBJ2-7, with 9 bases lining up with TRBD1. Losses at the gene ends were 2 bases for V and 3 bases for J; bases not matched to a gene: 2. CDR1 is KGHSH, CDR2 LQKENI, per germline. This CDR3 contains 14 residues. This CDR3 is CASSPNRGLYEQYF. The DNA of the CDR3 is TGTGCCAGCTCACCAAACAGGGGGCTCTACGAGCAGTACTTC.

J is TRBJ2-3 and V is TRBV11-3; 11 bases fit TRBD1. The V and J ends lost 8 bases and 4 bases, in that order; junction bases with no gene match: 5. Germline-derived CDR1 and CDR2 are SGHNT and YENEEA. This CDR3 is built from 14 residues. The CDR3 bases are TGTGCCAGCTCGGACAGGGGGCGATCAGATACGCAGTATTTT. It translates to CASSDRGRSDTQYF. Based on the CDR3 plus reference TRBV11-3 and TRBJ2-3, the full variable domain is EAGVVQSPRYKIIEKKQPVAFWCNPISGHNTLYWYLQNLGQGPELLIRYENEEAVDDSQLPKDRFSAERLKGVDSTLKIQPAELGDSAVYLCASSDRGRSDTQYFGPGTRLTVL.

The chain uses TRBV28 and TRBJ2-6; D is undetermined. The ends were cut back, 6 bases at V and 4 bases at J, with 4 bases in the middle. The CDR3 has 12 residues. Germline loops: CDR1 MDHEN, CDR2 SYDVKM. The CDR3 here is CASRAGANVLTF. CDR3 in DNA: TGTGCCAGCAGGGCCGGGGCCAACGTCCTGACTTTC.